Listed below are T cell receptor beta chains from one sample, sequenced in a study of CD8+ T cells in alopecia areata. Repertoires were generated with immunoSEQ multiplex PCR, while TCRdb's copy carries only in-frame clones and drops some. The data hold 150,000 to 200,000 clones, with about 60% observed a single time. This specimen consisted of CD8+ T cells sorted from blood, obtained at week 24, from a patient treated with tofacitinib. These receptors were obtained from a human donor with alopecia areata. Each CDR3 is given with its conserved first and last residue. The D gene is left open where the match is weak. The size of a clone is reported for some rows only, either as once, few or many, or as a class for expanded clones.

J gene: TRBJ2-7; clone size: few; D gene: TRBD1; CDR3 length: 12; V gene: TRBV2; CDR3 protein: CASSDRGREQYF; CDR3 DNA: TGTGCCAGCAGTGACAGGGGGCGCGAGCAGTACTTC
J gene: TRBJ1-1; clone size: NA; D gene: NA; CDR3 length: 13; V gene: TRBV30; CDR3 protein: CAWTPWGAAEAFF; CDR3 DNA: TGTGCCTGGACCCCGTGGGGGGCCGCTGAAGCTTTCTTT
J gene: TRBJ2-6; clone size: NA; D gene: NA; CDR3 length: 14; V gene: TRBV5-6; CDR3 protein: CASSFGSGANVLTF; CDR3 DNA: TGTGCCAGCAGCTTCGGGAGCGGGGCCAACGTCCTGACTTTC
J gene: TRBJ2-3; clone size: NA; D gene: NA; CDR3 length: 12; V gene: TRBV6-5; CDR3 protein: CASRRAPDTQYF; CDR3 DNA: TGTGCCAGCAGAAGGGCCCCGGATACGCAGTATTTT
J gene: TRBJ1-2; clone size: NA; D gene: NA; CDR3 length: 13; V gene: TRBV27; CDR3 protein: CASSLGGLYGYTF; CDR3 DNA: TGTGCCAGCAGTTTAGGGGGCCTGTATGGCTACACCTTC
J gene: TRBJ1-2; clone size: once; D gene: NA; CDR3 length: 14; V gene: TRBV5-1; CDR3 protein: CASSLAALGDGYTF; CDR3 DNA: TGCGCCAGCAGCTTGGCCGCTTTGGGAGATGGCTACACCTTC
J gene: TRBJ2-1; clone size: NA; D gene: TRBD2; CDR3 length: 15; V gene: TRBV2; CDR3 protein: CATPGRLAGGREQFF; CDR3 DNA: TGTGCCACCCCCGGTCGGCTAGCGGGGGGGCGTGAGCAGTTCTTC
J gene: TRBJ2-7; clone size: NA; D gene: NA; CDR3 length: 12; V gene: TRBV2; CDR3 protein: CASTGALYEQYF; CDR3 DNA: TGTGCCAGCACCGGGGCCCTCTACGAGCAGTACTTC
J gene: TRBJ2-3; clone size: few; D gene: NA; CDR3 length: 12; V gene: TRBV2; CDR3 protein: CASMGGTDTQYF; CDR3 DNA: TGTGCCAGCATGGGGGGCACAGATACGCAGTATTTT
J gene: TRBJ2-1; clone size: once; D gene: TRBD2; CDR3 length: 15; V gene: TRBV10-3; CDR3 protein: CATNPGGSSYNEQFF; CDR3 DNA: TGTGCCACCAACCCCGGGGGGAGCTCCTACAATGAGCAGTTCTTC
J gene: TRBJ1-1; clone size: NA; D gene: TRBD1; CDR3 length: 15; V gene: TRBV19; CDR3 protein: CASSTRQGRVAEAFF; CDR3 DNA: TGTGCCAGTAGTACGCGACAGGGGAGGGTTGCTGAAGCTTTCTTT
J gene: TRBJ1-1; clone size: NA; D gene: NA; CDR3 length: 14; V gene: TRBV9; CDR3 protein: CASSVVGGGTEAFF; CDR3 DNA: TGTGCCAGCAGCGTAGTCGGGGGAGGTACTGAAGCTTTCTTT
J gene: TRBJ1-3; clone size: NA; D gene: NA; CDR3 length: 15; V gene: TRBV2; CDR3 protein: CASGWGTHSGNTIYF; CDR3 DNA: TGTGCCAGCGGCTGGGGGACTCACTCTGGAAACACCATATATTTT
J gene: TRBJ2-5; clone size: NA; D gene: NA; CDR3 length: 15; V gene: TRBV5-6; CDR3 protein: CASSLGLGAWETQYF; CDR3 DNA: TGTGCCAGCAGCTTGGGGTTGGGGGCCTGGGAGACCCAGTACTTC
J gene: TRBJ2-1; clone size: few; D gene: NA; CDR3 length: 13; V gene: TRBV7-9; CDR3 protein: CASQDRVYNEQFF; CDR3 DNA: TGTGCCAGCCAAGATCGGGTATACAATGAGCAGTTCTTC
J gene: TRBJ2-6; clone size: NA; D gene: TRBD1; CDR3 length: 20; V gene: TRBV9; CDR3 protein: CASSGTGQGVTRTGANVLTF; CDR3 DNA: TGTGCCAGCAGCGGTACCGGACAGGGGGTAACCCGAACTGGGGCCAACGTCCTGACTTTC
J gene: TRBJ2-7; clone size: many; D gene: NA; CDR3 length: 15; V gene: TRBV7-9; CDR3 protein: CASSYSSGDPYEQYF; CDR3 DNA: TGTGCCAGCAGTTACTCCTCCGGGGACCCCTACGAGCAGTACTTC
J gene: TRBJ1-1; clone size: NA; D gene: TRBD1; CDR3 length: 16; V gene: TRBV2; CDR3 protein: CASSEVWDRGLTEAFF; CDR3 DNA: TGTGCCAGCAGTGAAGTATGGGACAGGGGACTTACTGAAGCTTTCTTT
J gene: TRBJ2-5; clone size: once; D gene: TRBD2; CDR3 length: 16; V gene: TRBV30; CDR3 protein: CAWSVPLAGGLETQYF; CDR3 DNA: TGTGCCTGGAGTGTCCCCCTAGCGGGGGGGCTTGAGACCCAGTACTTC
J gene: TRBJ1-1; clone size: NA; D gene: NA; CDR3 length: 14; V gene: TRBV29-1; CDR3 protein: CSVDPTGTNTEAFF; CDR3 DNA: TGCAGCGTTGATCCGACGGGGACGAACACTGAAGCTTTCTTT
J gene: TRBJ2-2; clone size: few; D gene: NA; CDR3 length: 15; V gene: TRBV15; CDR3 protein: CATSIERANTGELFF; CDR3 DNA: TGTGCCACCAGTATTGAGCGAGCGAACACCGGGGAGCTGTTTTTT
J gene: TRBJ1-6; clone size: NA; D gene: NA; CDR3 length: 12; V gene: TRBV11-2; CDR3 protein: CASSLGNSPLHF; CDR3 DNA: TGTGCCAGCAGCTTAGGGAATTCACCCCTCCACTTT
J gene: TRBJ1-1; clone size: NA; D gene: TRBD1; CDR3 length: 18; V gene: TRBV29-1; CDR3 protein: CSVEDPETGASLNTEAFF; CDR3 DNA: TGCAGCGTTGAAGATCCCGAGACAGGGGCTTCACTGAACACTGAAGCTTTCTTT
J gene: TRBJ1-2; clone size: NA; D gene: TRBD1; CDR3 length: 14; V gene: TRBV7-9; CDR3 protein: CASSIHRDRGGYTF; CDR3 DNA: TGTGCCAGCAGCATACACCGGGACAGGGGTGGCTACACCTTC
J gene: TRBJ2-1; clone size: NA; D gene: NA; CDR3 length: 13; V gene: TRBV7-6; CDR3 protein: CASRSSIGNEQFF; CDR3 DNA: TGTGCCAGCAGGTCCTCTATCGGCAATGAGCAGTTCTTC
J gene: TRBJ2-1; clone size: NA; D gene: NA; CDR3 length: 15; V gene: TRBV19; CDR3 protein: CASSISMGTYNEQFF; CDR3 DNA: TGTGCCAGTAGTATTAGCATGGGCACCTACAATGAGCAGTTCTTC
J gene: TRBJ1-1; clone size: NA; D gene: NA; CDR3 length: 14; V gene: TRBV5-1; CDR3 protein: CASSLLRYRTEAFF; CDR3 DNA: TGCGCCAGCAGCTTGTTAAGGTATAGGACTGAAGCTTTCTTT
J gene: TRBJ2-7; clone size: few; D gene: NA; CDR3 length: 14; V gene: TRBV6-1; CDR3 protein: CASSEFGASGEQYF; CDR3 DNA: TGTGCCAGCAGTGAGTTCGGGGCCTCGGGCGAGCAGTACTTC
J gene: TRBJ1-1; clone size: NA; D gene: NA; CDR3 length: 12; V gene: TRBV30; CDR3 protein: CAWSQGALEAFF; CDR3 DNA: TGTGCCTGGAGTCAAGGGGCCTTGGAGGCTTTCTTT
J gene: TRBJ2-7; clone size: NA; D gene: TRBD1; CDR3 length: 14; V gene: TRBV5-8; CDR3 protein: CASSLSRGLDEQYF; CDR3 DNA: TGTGCCAGCAGCCTATCCAGGGGGCTGGACGAGCAGTACTTC
J gene: TRBJ1-2; clone size: NA; D gene: TRBD1; CDR3 length: 14; V gene: TRBV2; CDR3 protein: CASFRTGALYGYTF; CDR3 DNA: TGTGCCAGCTTCCGAACAGGGGCCCTCTATGGCTACACCTTC
J gene: TRBJ2-5; clone size: NA; D gene: NA; CDR3 length: 11; V gene: TRBV20-1; CDR3 protein: CSAQDKETQYF; CDR3 DNA: TGCAGTGCCCAGGATAAAGAGACCCAGTACTTC
J gene: TRBJ2-1; clone size: NA; D gene: NA; CDR3 length: 14; V gene: TRBV19; CDR3 protein: CASSIVSSYNEQFF; CDR3 DNA: TGTGCCAGTAGTATTGTGAGCTCCTACAATGAGCAGTTCTTC
J gene: TRBJ2-7; clone size: NA; D gene: NA; CDR3 length: 11; V gene: TRBV6-5; CDR3 protein: CASKWGYEQYF; CDR3 DNA: TGTGCCAGCAAATGGGGCTACGAGCAGTACTTC
J gene: TRBJ1-1; clone size: NA; D gene: NA; CDR3 length: 13; V gene: TRBV2; CDR3 protein: CASRGRGYTEAFF; CDR3 DNA: TGTGCCAGCAGAGGCAGGGGATACACTGAAGCTTTCTTT
J gene: TRBJ1-2; clone size: NA; D gene: TRBD1; CDR3 length: 13; V gene: TRBV7-3; CDR3 protein: CASGKGQGYGYTF; CDR3 DNA: TGTGCCAGCGGGAAGGGACAGGGCTATGGCTACACCTTC
J gene: TRBJ2-7; clone size: few; D gene: NA; CDR3 length: 14; V gene: TRBV29-1; CDR3 protein: CSVEGTDSSYEQYF; CDR3 DNA: TGCAGCGTTGAGGGTACTGACAGTTCCTACGAGCAGTACTTC
J gene: TRBJ2-2; clone size: few; D gene: NA; CDR3 length: 15; V gene: TRBV27; CDR3 protein: CASSLYRVEAGELFF; CDR3 DNA: TGTGCCAGCAGTTTATACAGGGTGGAGGCCGGGGAGCTGTTTTTT
J gene: TRBJ1-1; clone size: NA; D gene: NA; CDR3 length: 14; V gene: TRBV19; CDR3 protein: CASQVGGGNTEAFF; CDR3 DNA: TGTGCCAGTCAAGTGGGAGGCGGTAACACTGAAGCTTTCTTT
J gene: TRBJ2-7; clone size: NA; D gene: NA; CDR3 length: 15; V gene: TRBV5-4; CDR3 protein: CASSLPGTRRSEQYF; CDR3 DNA: TGTGCCAGCAGCCTCCCCGGGACGAGGAGAAGCGAGCAGTACTTC
J gene: TRBJ1-2; clone size: NA; D gene: NA; CDR3 length: 14; V gene: TRBV9; CDR3 protein: CASSVVQGGYGYTF; CDR3 DNA: TGTGCCAGCAGCGTAGTTCAGGGCGGGTATGGCTACACCTTC
J gene: TRBJ1-1; clone size: NA; D gene: NA; CDR3 length: 13; V gene: TRBV5-1; CDR3 protein: CASSFGIETEAFF; CDR3 DNA: TGCGCCAGCAGCTTTGGTATAGAGACTGAAGCTTTCTTT
J gene: TRBJ2-1; clone size: NA; D gene: TRBD2; CDR3 length: 16; V gene: TRBV27; CDR3 protein: CASTAIAGGVYNEQFF; CDR3 DNA: TGTGCCAGCACTGCAATAGCGGGGGGCGTTTACAATGAGCAGTTCTTC
J gene: TRBJ2-5; clone size: once; D gene: NA; CDR3 length: 14; V gene: TRBV13; CDR3 protein: CASSPPLGGETQYF; CDR3 DNA: TGTGCCAGCAGCCCCCCCTTGGGCGGAGAGACCCAGTACTTC
J gene: TRBJ2-3; clone size: few; D gene: TRBD2; CDR3 length: 16; V gene: TRBV11-2; CDR3 protein: CASSQESGGGTDTQYF; CDR3 DNA: TGTGCCAGCAGCCAAGAGAGCGGGGGAGGCACAGATACGCAGTATTTT
J gene: TRBJ2-1; clone size: NA; D gene: TRBD2; CDR3 length: 14; V gene: TRBV4-2; CDR3 protein: CASSQAGGHNEQFF; CDR3 DNA: TGTGCCAGCAGCCAAGCGGGGGGACACAATGAGCAGTTCTTC
J gene: TRBJ1-2; clone size: NA; D gene: NA; CDR3 length: 14; V gene: TRBV4-1; CDR3 protein: CASSHPGTLWGYTF; CDR3 DNA: TGCGCCAGCAGCCACCCCGGGACCTTATGGGGCTACACCTTC
J gene: TRBJ1-5; clone size: once; D gene: NA; CDR3 length: 15; V gene: TRBV2; CDR3 protein: CASGQGTHSNQPQHF; CDR3 DNA: TGTGCCAGCGGGCAGGGGACGCATAGCAATCAGCCCCAGCATTTT
J gene: TRBJ2-7; clone size: few; D gene: NA; CDR3 length: 14; V gene: TRBV4-1; CDR3 protein: CASSHATGNNEQYF; CDR3 DNA: TGCGCCAGCAGCCACGCGACAGGTAATAACGAGCAGTACTTC
J gene: TRBJ1-5; clone size: NA; D gene: TRBD1; CDR3 length: 15; V gene: TRBV19; CDR3 protein: CASSMTGRQDQPQHF; CDR3 DNA: TGTGCCAGTAGTATGACAGGGAGGCAGGATCAGCCCCAGCATTTT